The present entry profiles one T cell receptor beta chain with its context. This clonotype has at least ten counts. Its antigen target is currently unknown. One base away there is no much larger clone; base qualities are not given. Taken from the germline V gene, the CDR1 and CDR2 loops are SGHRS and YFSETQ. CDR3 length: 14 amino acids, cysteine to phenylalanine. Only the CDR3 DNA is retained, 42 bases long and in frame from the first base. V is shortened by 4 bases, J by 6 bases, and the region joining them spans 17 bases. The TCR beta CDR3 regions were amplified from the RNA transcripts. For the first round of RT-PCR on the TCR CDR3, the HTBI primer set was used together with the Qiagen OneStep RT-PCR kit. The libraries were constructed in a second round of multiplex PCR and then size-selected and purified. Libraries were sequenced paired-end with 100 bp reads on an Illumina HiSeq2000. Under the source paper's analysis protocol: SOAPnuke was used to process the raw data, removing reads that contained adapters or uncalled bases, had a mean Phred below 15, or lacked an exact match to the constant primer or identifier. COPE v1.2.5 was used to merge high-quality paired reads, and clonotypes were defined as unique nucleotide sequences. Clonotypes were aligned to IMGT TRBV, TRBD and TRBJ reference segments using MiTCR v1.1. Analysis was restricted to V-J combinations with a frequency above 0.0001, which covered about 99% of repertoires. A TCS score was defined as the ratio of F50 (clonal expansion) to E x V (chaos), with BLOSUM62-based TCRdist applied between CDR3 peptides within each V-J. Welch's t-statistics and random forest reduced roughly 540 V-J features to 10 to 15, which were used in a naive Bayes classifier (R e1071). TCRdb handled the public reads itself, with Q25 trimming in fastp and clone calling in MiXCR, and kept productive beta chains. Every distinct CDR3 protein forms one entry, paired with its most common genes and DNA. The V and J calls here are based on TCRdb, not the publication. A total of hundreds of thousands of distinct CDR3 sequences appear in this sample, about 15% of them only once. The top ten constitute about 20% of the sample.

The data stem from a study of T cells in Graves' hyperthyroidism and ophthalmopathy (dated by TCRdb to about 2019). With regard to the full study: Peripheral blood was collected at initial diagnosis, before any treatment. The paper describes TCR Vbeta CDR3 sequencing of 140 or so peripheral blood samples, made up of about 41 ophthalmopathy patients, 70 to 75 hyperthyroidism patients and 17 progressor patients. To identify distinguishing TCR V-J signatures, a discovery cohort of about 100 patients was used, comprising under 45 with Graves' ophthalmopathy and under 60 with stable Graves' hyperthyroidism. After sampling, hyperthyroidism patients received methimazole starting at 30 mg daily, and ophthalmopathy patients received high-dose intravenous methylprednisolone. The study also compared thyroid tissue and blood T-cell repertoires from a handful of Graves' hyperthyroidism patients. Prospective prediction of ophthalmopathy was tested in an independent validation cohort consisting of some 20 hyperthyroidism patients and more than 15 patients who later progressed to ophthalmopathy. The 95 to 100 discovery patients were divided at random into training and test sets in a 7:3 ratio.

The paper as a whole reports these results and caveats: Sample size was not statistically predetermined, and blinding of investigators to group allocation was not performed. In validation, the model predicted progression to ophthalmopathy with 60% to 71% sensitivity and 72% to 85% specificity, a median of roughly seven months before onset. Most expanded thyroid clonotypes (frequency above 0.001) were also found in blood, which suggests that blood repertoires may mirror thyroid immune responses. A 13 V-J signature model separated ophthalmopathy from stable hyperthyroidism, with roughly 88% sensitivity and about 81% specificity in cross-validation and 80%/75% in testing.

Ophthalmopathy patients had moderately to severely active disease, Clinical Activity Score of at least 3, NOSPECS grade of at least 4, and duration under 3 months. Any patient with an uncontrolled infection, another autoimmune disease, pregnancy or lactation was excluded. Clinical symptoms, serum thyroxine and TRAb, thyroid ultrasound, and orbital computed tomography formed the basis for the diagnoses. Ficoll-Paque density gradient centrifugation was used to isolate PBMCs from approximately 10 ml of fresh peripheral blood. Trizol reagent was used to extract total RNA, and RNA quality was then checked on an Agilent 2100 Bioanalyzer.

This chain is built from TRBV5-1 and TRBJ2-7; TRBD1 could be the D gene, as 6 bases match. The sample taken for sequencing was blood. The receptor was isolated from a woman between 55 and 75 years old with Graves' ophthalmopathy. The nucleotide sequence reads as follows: TGCGCCAGCAGCACAGGTCCACAGGGTGCCGAGCAGTACTTC. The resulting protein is CASSTGPQGAEQYF.